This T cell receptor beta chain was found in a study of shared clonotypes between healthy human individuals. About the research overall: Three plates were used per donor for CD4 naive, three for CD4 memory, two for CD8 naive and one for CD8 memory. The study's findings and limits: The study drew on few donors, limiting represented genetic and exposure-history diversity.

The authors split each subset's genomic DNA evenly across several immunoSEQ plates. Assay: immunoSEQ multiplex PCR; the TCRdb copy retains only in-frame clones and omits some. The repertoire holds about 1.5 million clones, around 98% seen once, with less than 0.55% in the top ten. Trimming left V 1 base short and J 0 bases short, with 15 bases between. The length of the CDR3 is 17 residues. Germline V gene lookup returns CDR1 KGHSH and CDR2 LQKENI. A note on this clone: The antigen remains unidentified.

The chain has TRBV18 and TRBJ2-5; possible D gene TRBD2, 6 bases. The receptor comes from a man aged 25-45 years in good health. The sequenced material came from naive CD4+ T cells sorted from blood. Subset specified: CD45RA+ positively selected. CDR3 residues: CASSPLPLAAYQETQYF. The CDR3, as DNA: TGTGCCAGCTCACCACTTCCCTTAGCGGCGTACCAAGAGACCCAGTACTTC.